One and the same sample provided the 26 T cell receptor beta chains below, sequenced in a study of T-cell memory formation after mild COVID-19. Each CDR3 protein gets one entry after TCRdb re-called the 5' RACE reads with MiXCR. The sample has some 120,000 distinct CDR3 sequences, less than 6.5% seen once; the top ten hold 2% to 2.5%. The specimen was PBMCs or a T cell subset sorted from them (not recorded which). These receptors were collected from an adult woman who had mild COVID-19 (a few samples of this study predate the infection). Cell type and time point are not known.

This clonotype was detected a few times. This chain joins TRBV2 and TRBJ2-1; no definite D call. Germline CDR1 and CDR2: SNHLY and FYNNEI. This CDR3 spans 11 amino acids. V lost 8 bases and J 4 bases, leaving 6 bases between the germline ends. The CDR3: CASVGYNEQFF. The CDR3 bases are TGTGCCAGCGTGGGATACAATGAGCAGTTCTTC.

The chain is built from TRBV6-5 and TRBJ1-1; perhaps TRBD1 as D (5 bases). Germline V gives CDR1 MNHEY, CDR2 SVGAGI. The V and J ends lost 1 base and 1 base respectively, with 13 bases between them. The CDR3 loop spans 16 amino acids. The CDR3 reads CASSYYRGGRNTEAFF. The CDR3 bases are TGTGCCAGCAGTTACTATAGGGGCGGGCGGAACACTGAAGCTTTCTTT.

The rearrangement uses TRBV29-1 and TRBJ2-3; D remains unclear. This CDR3 is 14 amino acids long. Germline V gene data show CDR1 as SQVTM and CDR2 as ANQGSEA. V was pared by 1 base and J by 1 base, with 9 bases between. For the CDR3, the DNA is TGCAGCGTTGAAGCGGCCCTCCGCACAGATACGCAGTATTTT. Its translation: CSVEAALRTDTQYF.

This clonotype was recorded at least ten times. This chain connects TRBV20-1 to TRBJ2-3; 9 bases align to TRBD2. The CDR3 spans 15 residues. Unmatched junction bases numbered 10, after V lost 4 bases and J lost 5 bases. Germline V gives CDR1 DFQATT, CDR2 SNEGSKA (reference sequence). DNA of the CDR3: TGCAGTGCTACAAACATAGCGGGAGAAGGAGATACGCAGTATTTT. It is translated as CSATNIAGEGDTQYF.

This clonotype has at least ten counts. The chain uses TRBV4-1 and TRBJ1-5; D might be TRBD1 (6 bases). Germline CDR1 is MGHRA and CDR2 is YSYEKL. V lost 4 bases, J lost 8 bases, and 15 bases lay in between. The CDR3 totals 14 residues. In DNA form, the CDR3 reads TGCGCCAGCAGCCGGATACAGGGTGGGGAGCCCCAGCATTTT. It is translated as CASSRIQGGEPQHF.

This clonotype showed up just a few times. The chain links TRBV7-2 to TRBJ2-7; 9 positions match TRBD1. V lost 6 bases and J lost 11; bases outside the gene matches: 5. CDR3 length: 11 residues. Germline lookup yields CDR1 SGHTA and CDR2 FQGNSA. The CDR3 bases are TGTGCCAGCAGGGGGGACAGGGTTAAGTACTTC. Amino acid sequence: CASRGDRVKYF.

The rearrangement uses TRBV4-1 and TRBJ2-7; TRBD1 matches at 9 bases. This CDR3 contains 15 residues. With V trimmed by 3 bases and J by 4 bases, 7 bases remained unmatched. Germline CDR1 reads MGHRA; CDR2 reads YSYEKL. For the CDR3, the DNA is TGCGCCAGCAGCCAGCCTGGACAGGGGCGGTACGAGCAGTACTTC. Protein product: CASSQPGQGRYEQYF.

This clonotype showed up many times. The V call is TRBV12-3 or TRBV12-4, the J call TRBJ2-5; weak D call: TRBD2 (5 bases). This CDR3 has 13 amino acids. The V end was cut by 8 bases, the J end by 5 bases, with 15 bases between. CDR3 sequence reads: CASGRASGETQYF. The CDR3 bases are TGTGCCAGCGGCCGGGCCTCGGGGGAGACCCAGTACTTC.

V is TRBV7-8 and J is TRBJ1-6; 10 nucleotides line up with TRBD1. Germline CDR1 reads SGHVS; CDR2 reads FQNEAQ. The V and J ends lost 5 bases and 5 bases, in that order; junction bases with no gene match: 9. The CDR3 spans 17 residues. The CDR3 spells CASSPRGTGAHNSPLHF. The CDR3 DNA sequence: TGTGCCAGCAGCCCACGGGGGACAGGGGCCCATAATTCACCCCTCCACTTT.

This clonotype was observed a few times. CDR3 sequence: CASSSFGINEQFF. DNA of the CDR3: TGTGCCAGCAGCTCATTCGGTATCAATGAGCAGTTCTTC. The chain recombines TRBV7-6 with TRBJ2-1; D unresolved. Germline values: CDR1 SGHVS, CDR2 FNYEAQ. With 4 bases removed from V and 6 bases from J, the gap between germline ends came to 10 bases. CDR3 length: 13 residues.

This clonotype was seen a few times. CDR3 residues: CASSPHPGTRSEDTQYF. CDR3 sequence (DNA): TGCGCCAGCAGCCCTCACCCCGGGACTAGGAGTGAAGATACGCAGTATTTT. The chain is built from TRBV4-1 and TRBJ2-3; 8 bases line up with TRBD2. Germline V lookup: CDR1 MGHRA, CDR2 YSYEKL. The CDR3 contains 17 residues. Trimming removed 4 bases from V and 5 bases from J; junction bases left unmatched: 14.

In its sample, this clonotype was seen a few times. V usage is TRBV12-3 or TRBV12-4 and J usage is TRBJ2-4; a possible D gene is TRBD2 (7 bases). CDR3 length equals 15 residues. Between the trimmed V and J ends, which lost 6 bases and 8 bases, there was a span of 20 bases. Written as DNA, the CDR3 is TGTGCCAGCAGCCACCACCGGGGGGCTGAGGACATTCAGTACTTC. Its protein is CASSHHRGAEDIQYF.

V gene TRBV11-2 combines with J gene TRBJ2-1, with D possibly being TRBD2 (7 bases). Germline V gives CDR1 SGHAT, CDR2 FQNNGV. V was pared by 7 bases and J by 5 bases, with 18 bases between. The CDR3 covers 15 residues. The CDR3 nucleotides are TGTGCCAGCACCCTCGGGGGGCGGGTAAACAATGAGCAGTTCTTC. Amino acids: CASTLGGRVNNEQFF.

V usage is TRBV24-1 and J usage is TRBJ2-3; TRBD1 might be the D (5 bases). There are 13 residues in the CDR3. V was cut by 9 bases and J by 6 bases, with 15 bases left in between. Germline V gives CDR1 KGHDR, CDR2 SFDVKD. The CDR3 protein is CATGIQGADTQYF. The CDR3 DNA is TGTGCCACCGGGATCCAGGGTGCGGATACGCAGTATTTT.

The table lists this clonotype with a few counts. V is TRBV3-1 and J is TRBJ2-2; 7 nucleotides match TRBD1. Per germline, CDR1 LGHDT and CDR2 YNNKEL (reference sequence). The trim removed 4 bases at V and 7 bases at J, leaving 6 bases unmatched. This CDR3 region has 14 residues. The CDR3 coding sequence is TGTGCCAGCAGCCTGGGACAGTTTAACGGGGAGCTGTTTTTT. Protein: CASSLGQFNGELFF.

This clonotype was seen repeatedly, ten times or more. The chain has TRBV7-8 and TRBJ1-3, with a possible D match to TRBD1 (6 bases). The CDR3 extends over 16 amino acids. Germline V gene sequence: CDR1 SGHVS, CDR2 FQNEAQ. The germline V and J ends were trimmed by 3 bases and 0 bases, with 12 bases remaining between them. The CDR3 protein is CASSFRDTVSGNTIYF. CDR3 coding DNA: TGTGCCAGCAGCTTTCGGGACACGGTCTCTGGAAACACCATATATTTT.

The rearrangement joins TRBV12-3 or TRBV12-4 to TRBJ2-2; tentatively, D is TRBD1 or TRBD2 (5 bases each). V was cut by 8 bases and J by 1 base, with 11 bases left in between. This CDR3 is built from 14 residues. The CDR3 DNA sequence: TGTGCCAGCCTCCGGGGCCAGAACACCGGGGAGCTGTTTTTT. Its translation is CASLRGQNTGELFF.

This sequence joins TRBV7-9 and TRBJ1-1; D not resolved. Trimming cost V 2 bases and J 0 bases, with 10 bases left between them. The CDR3 extends over 15 amino acids. CDR1 and CDR2 from the germline V gene are SEHNR and FQNEAQ (reference sequence). DNA for the CDR3: TGTGCCAGCAGCTTACGAACGTACATGAACACTGAAGCTTTCTTT. As protein: CASSLRTYMNTEAFF.

This clonotype was found many times. The rearrangement uses TRBV12-3 or TRBV12-4 and TRBJ1-1, with D uncertain. The CDR3 has 14 amino acids. V shed 6 bases and J shed 0 bases, with 11 bases lying between them. CDR3 loop: CASRHRRMNTEAFF. The CDR3 nucleotides are TGTGCCAGCAGACACAGAAGAATGAACACTGAAGCTTTCTTT.

This clonotype was observed at least ten times. The CDR3 reads CASSLDLRDRRTYEQYF. The CDR3 DNA reads as TGTGCCAGCAGCTTGGACTTAAGGGACAGGAGGACCTACGAGCAGTACTTC. The chain combines TRBV5-6 with TRBJ2-7; 8 bases are a match to TRBD1. CDR1 SGHDT and CDR2 YYEEEE come from the germline V gene. Germline trimming cut 0 bases from V and 2 bases from J; bases unmatched to any gene: 10. This CDR3 has 17 residues. The entire variable domain, with the rest obtained from reference TRBV5-6 and TRBJ2-7, is as follows: DAGVTQSPTHLIKTRGQQVTLRCSPKSGHDTVSWYQQALGQGPQFIFQYYEEEERQRGNFPDRFSGHQFPNYSSELNVNALLLGDSALYLCASSLDLRDRRTYEQYFGPGTRLTVT.

This clonotype was seen a handful of times. The chain recombines TRBV11-2 with TRBJ2-5; D tentatively reads TRBD1 or TRBD2 (5 bases each). The length of the CDR3 is 14 residues. Per germline, CDR1 SGHAT and CDR2 FQNNGV. V was shortened by 7 bases and J by 5 bases, with 17 bases between the two germline ends. The CDR3 here is CASNPSGAIETQYF. The CDR3 nucleotides read TGTGCCAGCAATCCTTCCGGGGCCATCGAGACCCAGTACTTC.

V gene TRBV2 combines with J gene TRBJ1-1, with D hard to call. V dropped 4 bases and J dropped 1 base, with 7 bases sitting between them. This CDR3 region has 13 residues. CDR1 and CDR2 from the germline V gene are SNHLY and FYNNEI. In nucleotides, the CDR3 is TGTGCCAGCAGTGCAGAGGGGAACACTGAAGCTTTCTTT. It is translated as CASSAEGNTEAFF.

At least ten counts were recorded for this clonotype. This chain joins TRBV5-1 and TRBJ2-7; a possible D gene is TRBD2 (5 bases). The CDR3 is made up of 14 amino acids. V was clipped by 4 bases and J by 1 base, with 12 bases between them. Germline CDR1 and CDR2: SGHRS and YFSETQ. CDR3 nucleotide sequence: TGCGCCAGCAGCCCGGCGAGCGGTTCCTACGAGCAGTACTTC. Translated: CASSPASGSYEQYF.

The chain recombines TRBV10-3 with TRBJ2-5; either TRBD1 or TRBD2 may fit D (5 bases each). The CDR3 sequence is 13 residues long. Deletions cut 4 bases from V and 5 bases from J, with 11 bases between. CDR1 ENHRY and CDR2 SYGVKD come from the germline V gene. The CDR3 sequence: CAISGGPAETQYF. In DNA, the CDR3 is TGTGCCATCAGTGGGGGACCGGCCGAGACCCAGTACTTC.

This clonotype was observed a few times. The CDR3 reads CASSETGGRGYTF. DNA for the CDR3: TGTGCCAGCAGCGAGACAGGGGGAAGGGGCTACACCTTC. The chain links TRBV4-2 to TRBJ1-2; 9 positions agree with TRBD1. The CDR3 consists of 13 residues. Germline assignment: CDR1 LGHNA and CDR2 YNFKEQ. Trimming cost V 5 bases and J 8 bases; bases outside gene matches: 6.

There are a few counts of this clonotype. CDR3 in DNA: TGCGCCAGCAGCCAGAGGGGCCGGGGAGAAGAGACCCAGTACTTC. Protein sequence: CASSQRGRGEETQYF. The chain carries TRBV4-3 and TRBJ2-5; tentatively, D is TRBD1 or TRBD2 (5 bases each). Trimming removed 3 bases from V and 3 bases from J, with 14 bases in between. This CDR3 contains 15 residues. Germline CDR1 and CDR2: LGHNA and YSLEER.